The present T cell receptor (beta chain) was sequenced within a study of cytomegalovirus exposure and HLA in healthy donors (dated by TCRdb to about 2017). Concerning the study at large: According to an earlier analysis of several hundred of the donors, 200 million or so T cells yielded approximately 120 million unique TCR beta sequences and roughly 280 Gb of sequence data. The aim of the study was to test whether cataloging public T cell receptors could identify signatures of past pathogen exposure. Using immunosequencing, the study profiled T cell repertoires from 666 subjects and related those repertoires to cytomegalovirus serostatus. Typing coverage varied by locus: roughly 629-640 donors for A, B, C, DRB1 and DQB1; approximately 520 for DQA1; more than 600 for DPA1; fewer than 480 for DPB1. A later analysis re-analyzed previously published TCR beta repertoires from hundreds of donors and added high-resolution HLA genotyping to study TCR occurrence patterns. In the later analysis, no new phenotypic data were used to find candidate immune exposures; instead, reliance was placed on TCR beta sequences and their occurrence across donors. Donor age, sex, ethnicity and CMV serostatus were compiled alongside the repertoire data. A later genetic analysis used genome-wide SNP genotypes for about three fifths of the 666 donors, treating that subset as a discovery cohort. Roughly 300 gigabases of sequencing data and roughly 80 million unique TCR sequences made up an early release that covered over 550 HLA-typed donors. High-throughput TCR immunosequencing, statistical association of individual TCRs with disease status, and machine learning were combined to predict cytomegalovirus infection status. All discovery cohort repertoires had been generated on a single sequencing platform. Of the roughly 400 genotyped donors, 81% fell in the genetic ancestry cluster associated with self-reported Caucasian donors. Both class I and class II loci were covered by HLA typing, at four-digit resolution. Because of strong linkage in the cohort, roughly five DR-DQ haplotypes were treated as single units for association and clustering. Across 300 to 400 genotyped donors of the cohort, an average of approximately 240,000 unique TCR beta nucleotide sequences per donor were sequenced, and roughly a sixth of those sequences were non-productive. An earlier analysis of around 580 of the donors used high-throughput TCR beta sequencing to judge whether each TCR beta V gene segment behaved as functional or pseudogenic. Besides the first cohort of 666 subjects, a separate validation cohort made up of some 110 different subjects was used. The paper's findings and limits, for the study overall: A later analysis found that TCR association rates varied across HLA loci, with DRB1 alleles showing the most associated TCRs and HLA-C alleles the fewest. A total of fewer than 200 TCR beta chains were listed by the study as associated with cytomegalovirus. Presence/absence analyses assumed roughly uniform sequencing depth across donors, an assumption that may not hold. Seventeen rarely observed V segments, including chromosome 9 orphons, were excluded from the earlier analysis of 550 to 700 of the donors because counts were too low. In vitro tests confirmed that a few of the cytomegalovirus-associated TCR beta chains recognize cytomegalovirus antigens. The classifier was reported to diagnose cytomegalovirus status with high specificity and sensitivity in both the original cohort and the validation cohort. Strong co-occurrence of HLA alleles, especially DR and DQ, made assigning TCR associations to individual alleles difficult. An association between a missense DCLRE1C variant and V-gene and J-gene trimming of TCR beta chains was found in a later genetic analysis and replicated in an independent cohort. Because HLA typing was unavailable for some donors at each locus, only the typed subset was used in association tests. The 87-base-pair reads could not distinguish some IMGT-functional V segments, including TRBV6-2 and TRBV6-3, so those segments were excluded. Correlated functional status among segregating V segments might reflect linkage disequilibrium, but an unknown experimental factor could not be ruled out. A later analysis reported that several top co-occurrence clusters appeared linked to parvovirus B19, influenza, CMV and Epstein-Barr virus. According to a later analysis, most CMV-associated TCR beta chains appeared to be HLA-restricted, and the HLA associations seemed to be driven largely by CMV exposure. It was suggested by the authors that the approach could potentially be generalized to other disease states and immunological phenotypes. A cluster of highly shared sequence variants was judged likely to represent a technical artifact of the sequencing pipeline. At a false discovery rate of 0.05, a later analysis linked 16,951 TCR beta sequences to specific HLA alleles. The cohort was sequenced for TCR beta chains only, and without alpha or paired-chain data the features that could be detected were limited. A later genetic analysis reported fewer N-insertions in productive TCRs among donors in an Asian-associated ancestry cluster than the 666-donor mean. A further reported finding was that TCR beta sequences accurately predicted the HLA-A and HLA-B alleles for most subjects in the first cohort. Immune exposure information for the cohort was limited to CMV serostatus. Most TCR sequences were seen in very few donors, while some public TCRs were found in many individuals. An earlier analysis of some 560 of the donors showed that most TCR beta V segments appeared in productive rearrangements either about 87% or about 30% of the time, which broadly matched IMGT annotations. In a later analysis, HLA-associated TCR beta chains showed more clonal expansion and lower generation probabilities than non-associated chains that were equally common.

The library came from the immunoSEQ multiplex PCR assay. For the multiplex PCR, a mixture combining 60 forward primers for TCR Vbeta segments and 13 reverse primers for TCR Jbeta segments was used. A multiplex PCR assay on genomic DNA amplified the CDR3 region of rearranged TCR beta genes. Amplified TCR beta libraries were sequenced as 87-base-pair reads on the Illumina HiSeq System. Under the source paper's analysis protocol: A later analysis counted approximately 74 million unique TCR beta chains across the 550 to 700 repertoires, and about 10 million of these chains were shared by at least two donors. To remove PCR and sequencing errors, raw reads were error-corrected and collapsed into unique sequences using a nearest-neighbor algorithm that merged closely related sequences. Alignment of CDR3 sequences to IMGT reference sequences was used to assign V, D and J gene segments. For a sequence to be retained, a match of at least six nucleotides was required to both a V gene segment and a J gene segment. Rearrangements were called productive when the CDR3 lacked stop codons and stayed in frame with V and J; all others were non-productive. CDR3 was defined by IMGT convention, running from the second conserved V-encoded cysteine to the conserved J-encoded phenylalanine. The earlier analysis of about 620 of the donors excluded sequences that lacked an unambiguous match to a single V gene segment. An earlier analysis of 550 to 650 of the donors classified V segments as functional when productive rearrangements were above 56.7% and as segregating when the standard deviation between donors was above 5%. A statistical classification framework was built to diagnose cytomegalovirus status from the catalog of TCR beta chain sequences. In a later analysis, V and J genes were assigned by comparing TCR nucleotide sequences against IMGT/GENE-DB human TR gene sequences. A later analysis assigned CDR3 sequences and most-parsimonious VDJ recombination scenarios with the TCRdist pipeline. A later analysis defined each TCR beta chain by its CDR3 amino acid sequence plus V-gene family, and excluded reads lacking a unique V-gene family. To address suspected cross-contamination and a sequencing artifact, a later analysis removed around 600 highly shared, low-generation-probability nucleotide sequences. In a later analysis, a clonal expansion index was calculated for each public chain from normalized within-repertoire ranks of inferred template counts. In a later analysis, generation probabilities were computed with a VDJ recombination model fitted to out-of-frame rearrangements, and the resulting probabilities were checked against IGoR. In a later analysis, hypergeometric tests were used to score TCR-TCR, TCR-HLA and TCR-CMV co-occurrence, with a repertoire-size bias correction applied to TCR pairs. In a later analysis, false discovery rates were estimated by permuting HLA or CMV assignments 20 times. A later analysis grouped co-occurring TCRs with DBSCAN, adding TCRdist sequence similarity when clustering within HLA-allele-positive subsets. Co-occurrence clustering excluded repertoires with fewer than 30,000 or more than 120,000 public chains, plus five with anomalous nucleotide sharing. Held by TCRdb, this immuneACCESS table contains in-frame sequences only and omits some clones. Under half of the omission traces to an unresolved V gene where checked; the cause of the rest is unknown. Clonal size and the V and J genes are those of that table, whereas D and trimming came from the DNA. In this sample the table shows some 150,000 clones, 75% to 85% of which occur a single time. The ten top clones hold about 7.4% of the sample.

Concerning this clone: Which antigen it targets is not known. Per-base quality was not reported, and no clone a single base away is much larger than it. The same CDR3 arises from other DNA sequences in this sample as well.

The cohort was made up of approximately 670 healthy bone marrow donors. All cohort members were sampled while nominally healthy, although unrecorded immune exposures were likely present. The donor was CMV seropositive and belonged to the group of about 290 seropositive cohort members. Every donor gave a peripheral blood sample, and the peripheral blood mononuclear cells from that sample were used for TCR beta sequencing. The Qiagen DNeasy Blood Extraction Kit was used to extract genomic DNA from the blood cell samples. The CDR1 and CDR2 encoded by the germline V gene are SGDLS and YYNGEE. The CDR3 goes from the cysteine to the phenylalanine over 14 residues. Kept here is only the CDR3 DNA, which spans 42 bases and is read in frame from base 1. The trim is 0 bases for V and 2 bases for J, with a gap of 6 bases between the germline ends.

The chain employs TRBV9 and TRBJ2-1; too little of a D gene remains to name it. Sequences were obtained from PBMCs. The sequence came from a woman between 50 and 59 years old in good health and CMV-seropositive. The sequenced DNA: TGTGCCAGCAGCGTAGGGTCTACCTACAATGAGCAGTTCTTC. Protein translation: CASSVGSTYNEQFF.